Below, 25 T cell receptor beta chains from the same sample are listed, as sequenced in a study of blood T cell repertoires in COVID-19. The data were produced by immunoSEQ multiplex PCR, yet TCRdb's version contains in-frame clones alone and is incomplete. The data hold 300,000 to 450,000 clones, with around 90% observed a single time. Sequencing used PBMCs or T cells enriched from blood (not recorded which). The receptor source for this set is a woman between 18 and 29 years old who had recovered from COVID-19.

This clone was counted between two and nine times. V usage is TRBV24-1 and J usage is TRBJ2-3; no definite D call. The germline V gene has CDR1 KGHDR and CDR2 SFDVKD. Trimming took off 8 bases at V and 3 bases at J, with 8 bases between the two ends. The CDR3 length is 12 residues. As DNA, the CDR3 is TGTGCCACCATGGGCCCAACAGATACGCAGTATTTT. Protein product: CATMGPTDTQYF.

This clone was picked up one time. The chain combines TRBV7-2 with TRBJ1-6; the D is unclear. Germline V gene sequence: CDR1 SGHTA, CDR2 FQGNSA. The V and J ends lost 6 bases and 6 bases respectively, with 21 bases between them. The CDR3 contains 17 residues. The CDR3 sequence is CASRSEEALGLNSPLHF. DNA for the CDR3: TGTGCCAGCAGATCCGAGGAGGCCTTAGGTCTTAATTCACCCCTCCACTTT. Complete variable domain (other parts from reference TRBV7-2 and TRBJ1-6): GAGVSQSPSNKVTEKGKDVELRCDPISGHTALYWYRQSLGQGLEFLIYFQGNSAPDKSGLPSDRFSAERTGGSVSTLTIQRTQQEDSAVYLCASRSEEALGLNSPLHFGNGTRLTVT.

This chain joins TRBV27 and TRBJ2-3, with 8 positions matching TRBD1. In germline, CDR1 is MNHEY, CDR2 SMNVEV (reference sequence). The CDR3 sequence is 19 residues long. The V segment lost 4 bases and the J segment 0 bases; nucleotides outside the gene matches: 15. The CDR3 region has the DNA TGTGCCAGCAGTTCTGCCCAAAACAGGGGGTTACCTAGCACAGATACGCAGTATTTT. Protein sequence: CASSSAQNRGLPSTDTQYF.

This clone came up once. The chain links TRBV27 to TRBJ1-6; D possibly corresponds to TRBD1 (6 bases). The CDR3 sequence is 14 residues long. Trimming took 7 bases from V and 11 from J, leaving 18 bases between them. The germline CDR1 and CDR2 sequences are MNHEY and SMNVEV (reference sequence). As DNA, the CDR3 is TGTGCCAGCAAGCGGACAGCCCCAGGGGCACCCCTCCACTTT. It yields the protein CASKRTAPGAPLHF.

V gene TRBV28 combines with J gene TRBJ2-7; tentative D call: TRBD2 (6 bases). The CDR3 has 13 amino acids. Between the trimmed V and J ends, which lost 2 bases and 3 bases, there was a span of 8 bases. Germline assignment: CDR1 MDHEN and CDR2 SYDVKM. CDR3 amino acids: CASSLRGGYEQYF. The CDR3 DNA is TGTGCCAGCAGTTTAAGGGGAGGCTACGAGCAGTACTTC.

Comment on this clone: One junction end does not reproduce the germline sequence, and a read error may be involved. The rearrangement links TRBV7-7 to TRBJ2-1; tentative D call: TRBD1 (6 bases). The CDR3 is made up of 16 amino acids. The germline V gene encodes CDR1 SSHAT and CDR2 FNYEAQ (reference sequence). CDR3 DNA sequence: TGTGCTAGCAGCTTAGAAGGGCAGGGGCCCTACAATGAGCAGTTCTTC. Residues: CASSLEGQGPYNEQFF.

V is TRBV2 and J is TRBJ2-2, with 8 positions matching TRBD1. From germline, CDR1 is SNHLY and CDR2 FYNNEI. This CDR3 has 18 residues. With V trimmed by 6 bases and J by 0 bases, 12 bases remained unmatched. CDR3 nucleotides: TGTGCCAGCAGAGTGGGAAAGACAGGGGTCGCGAACACCGGGGAGCTGTTTTTT. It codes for CASRVGKTGVANTGELFF.

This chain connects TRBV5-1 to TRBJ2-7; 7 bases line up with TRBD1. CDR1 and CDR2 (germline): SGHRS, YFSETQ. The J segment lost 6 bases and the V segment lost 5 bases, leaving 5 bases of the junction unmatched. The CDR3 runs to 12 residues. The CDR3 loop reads CASSPTGAEQYF. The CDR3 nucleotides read TGCGCCAGCAGTCCTACAGGGGCCGAGCAGTACTTC.

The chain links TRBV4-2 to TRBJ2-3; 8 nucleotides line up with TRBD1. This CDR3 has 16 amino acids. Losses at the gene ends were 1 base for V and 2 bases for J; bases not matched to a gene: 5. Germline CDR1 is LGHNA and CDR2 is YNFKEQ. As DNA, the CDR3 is TGTGCCAGCAGCCAAGTGGACAGGGATTACACAGATACGCAGTATTTT. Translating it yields CASSQVDRDYTDTQYF.

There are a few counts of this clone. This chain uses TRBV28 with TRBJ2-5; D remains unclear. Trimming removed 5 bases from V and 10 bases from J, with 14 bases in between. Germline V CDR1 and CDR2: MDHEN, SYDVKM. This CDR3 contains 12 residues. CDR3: CASSTAPGNQYF. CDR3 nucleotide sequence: TGTGCCAGCAGTACGGCCCCGGGTAACCAGTACTTC.

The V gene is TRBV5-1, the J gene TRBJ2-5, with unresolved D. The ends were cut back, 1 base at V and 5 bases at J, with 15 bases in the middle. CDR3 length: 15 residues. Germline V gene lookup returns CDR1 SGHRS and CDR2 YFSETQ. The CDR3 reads CASSLRPSAEETQYF. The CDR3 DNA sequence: TGCGCCAGCAGCTTGAGACCAAGCGCGGAGGAGACCCAGTACTTC.

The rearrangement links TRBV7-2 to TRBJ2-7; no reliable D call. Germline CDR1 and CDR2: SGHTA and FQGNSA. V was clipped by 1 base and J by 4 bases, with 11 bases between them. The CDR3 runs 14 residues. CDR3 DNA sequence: TGTGCCAGCAGCTTAGAGCAAGCACTTTACGAGCAGTACTTC. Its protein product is CASSLEQALYEQYF.

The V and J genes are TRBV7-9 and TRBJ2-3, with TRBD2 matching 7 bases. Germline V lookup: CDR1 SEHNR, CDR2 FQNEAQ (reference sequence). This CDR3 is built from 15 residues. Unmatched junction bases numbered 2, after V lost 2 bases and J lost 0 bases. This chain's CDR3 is CASSLTGGSTDTQYF. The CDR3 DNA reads TGTGCCAGCAGCTTAACGGGGGGTAGCACAGATACGCAGTATTTT.

The chain's CDR3 is CASRDKYQETQYF. CDR3 in DNA: TGTGCCAGCAGGGACAAGTACCAAGAGACCCAGTACTTC. This chain joins TRBV2 and TRBJ2-5; tentative D call: TRBD1 (5 bases). Germline-derived CDR1 and CDR2 are SNHLY and FYNNEI. Trimming removed 6 bases from V and 0 bases from J, with 8 bases in between. The CDR3 extends over 13 amino acids.

CDR3 amino acids: CASSLTTTGAGELFF. For the CDR3, the DNA is TGTGCCAGCAGCTTAACTACCACAGGGGCCGGGGAGCTGTTTTTT. The chain joins TRBV5-4 to TRBJ2-2; 7 positions agree with TRBD1. CDR3 length: 15 amino acids. CDR1 and CDR2 from the germline V gene are SGHNT and YYREEE (reference sequence). The V and J ends lost 2 bases and 6 bases, in that order; junction bases with no gene match: 7.

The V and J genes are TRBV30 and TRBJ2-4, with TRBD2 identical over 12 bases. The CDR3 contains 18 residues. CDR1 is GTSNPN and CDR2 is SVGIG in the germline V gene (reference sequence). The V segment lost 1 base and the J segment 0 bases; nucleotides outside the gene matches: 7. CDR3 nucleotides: TGTGCCTGGAGTGGGCTAGCGGGGGGGTCTTTAGCCAAAAACATTCAGTACTTC. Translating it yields CAWSGLAGGSLAKNIQYF.

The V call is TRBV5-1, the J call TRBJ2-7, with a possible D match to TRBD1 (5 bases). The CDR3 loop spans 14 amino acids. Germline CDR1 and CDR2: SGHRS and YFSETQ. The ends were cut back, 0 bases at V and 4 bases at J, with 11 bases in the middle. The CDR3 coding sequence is TGCGCCAGCAGCTTGGATGTTTCAGGGTACGAGCAGTACTTC. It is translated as CASSLDVSGYEQYF. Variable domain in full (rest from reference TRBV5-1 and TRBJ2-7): KAGVTQTPRYLIKTRGQQVTLSCSPISGHRSVSWYQQTPGQGLQFLFEYFSETQRNKGNFPGRFSGRQFSNSRSEMNVSTLELGDSALYLCASSLDVSGYEQYFGPGTRLTVT.

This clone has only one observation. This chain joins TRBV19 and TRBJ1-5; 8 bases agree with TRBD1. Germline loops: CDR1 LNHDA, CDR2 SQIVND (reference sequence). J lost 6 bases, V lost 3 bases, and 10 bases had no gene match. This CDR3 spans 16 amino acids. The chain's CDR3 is CASSMSRGLSSQPQHF. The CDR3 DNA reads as TGTGCCAGTAGTATGTCCAGGGGGCTATCCAGTCAGCCCCAGCATTTT.

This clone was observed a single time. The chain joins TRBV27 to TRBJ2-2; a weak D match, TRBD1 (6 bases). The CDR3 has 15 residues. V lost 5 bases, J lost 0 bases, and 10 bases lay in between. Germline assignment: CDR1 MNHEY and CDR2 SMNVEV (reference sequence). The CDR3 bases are TGTGCCAGCAGTCTCAGACAGGCGAACACCGGGGAGCTGTTTTTT. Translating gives CASSLRQANTGELFF.

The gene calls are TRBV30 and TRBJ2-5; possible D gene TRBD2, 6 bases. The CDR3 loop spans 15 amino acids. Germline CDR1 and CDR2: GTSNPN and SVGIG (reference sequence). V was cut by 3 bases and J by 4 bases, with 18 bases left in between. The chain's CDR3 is CAWSRSGLASETQYF. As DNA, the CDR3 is TGTGCCTGGAGCCGTTCGGGGCTAGCGTCAGAGACCCAGTACTTC.

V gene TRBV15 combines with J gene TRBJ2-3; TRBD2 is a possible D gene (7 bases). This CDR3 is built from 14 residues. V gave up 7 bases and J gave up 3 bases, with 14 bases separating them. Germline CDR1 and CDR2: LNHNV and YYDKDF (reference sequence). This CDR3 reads CATTRGGFTDTQYF. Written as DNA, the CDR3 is TGTGCCACCACAAGGGGGGGTTTTACAGATACGCAGTATTTT.

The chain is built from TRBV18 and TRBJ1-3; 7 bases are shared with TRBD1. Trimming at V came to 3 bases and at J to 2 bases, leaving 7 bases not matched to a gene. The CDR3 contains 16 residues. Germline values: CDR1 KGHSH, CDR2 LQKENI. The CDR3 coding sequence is TGTGCCAGCTCACCCAGGGACAGTGGGACTGGAAACACCATATATTTT. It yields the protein CASSPRDSGTGNTIYF.

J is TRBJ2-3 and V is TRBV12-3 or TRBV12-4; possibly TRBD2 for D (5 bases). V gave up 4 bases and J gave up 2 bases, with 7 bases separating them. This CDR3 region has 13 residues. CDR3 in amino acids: CASSSGDTDTQYF. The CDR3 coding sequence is TGTGCCAGCAGTTCCGGGGACACAGATACGCAGTATTTT.

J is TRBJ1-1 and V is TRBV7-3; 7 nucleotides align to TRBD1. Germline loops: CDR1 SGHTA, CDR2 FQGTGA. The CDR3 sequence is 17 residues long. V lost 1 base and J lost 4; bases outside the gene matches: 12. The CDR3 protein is CASSLNFIGTAGTEAFF. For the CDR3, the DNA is TGTGCCAGCAGCTTAAATTTCATCGGGACAGCGGGCACTGAAGCTTTCTTT.

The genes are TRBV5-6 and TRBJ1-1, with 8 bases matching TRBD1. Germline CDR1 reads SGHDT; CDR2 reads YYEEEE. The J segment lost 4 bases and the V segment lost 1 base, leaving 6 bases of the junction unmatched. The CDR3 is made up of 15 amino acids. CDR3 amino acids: CASSLWDRSGTEAFF. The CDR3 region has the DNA TGTGCCAGCAGCTTGTGGGACAGGAGTGGCACTGAAGCTTTCTTT.